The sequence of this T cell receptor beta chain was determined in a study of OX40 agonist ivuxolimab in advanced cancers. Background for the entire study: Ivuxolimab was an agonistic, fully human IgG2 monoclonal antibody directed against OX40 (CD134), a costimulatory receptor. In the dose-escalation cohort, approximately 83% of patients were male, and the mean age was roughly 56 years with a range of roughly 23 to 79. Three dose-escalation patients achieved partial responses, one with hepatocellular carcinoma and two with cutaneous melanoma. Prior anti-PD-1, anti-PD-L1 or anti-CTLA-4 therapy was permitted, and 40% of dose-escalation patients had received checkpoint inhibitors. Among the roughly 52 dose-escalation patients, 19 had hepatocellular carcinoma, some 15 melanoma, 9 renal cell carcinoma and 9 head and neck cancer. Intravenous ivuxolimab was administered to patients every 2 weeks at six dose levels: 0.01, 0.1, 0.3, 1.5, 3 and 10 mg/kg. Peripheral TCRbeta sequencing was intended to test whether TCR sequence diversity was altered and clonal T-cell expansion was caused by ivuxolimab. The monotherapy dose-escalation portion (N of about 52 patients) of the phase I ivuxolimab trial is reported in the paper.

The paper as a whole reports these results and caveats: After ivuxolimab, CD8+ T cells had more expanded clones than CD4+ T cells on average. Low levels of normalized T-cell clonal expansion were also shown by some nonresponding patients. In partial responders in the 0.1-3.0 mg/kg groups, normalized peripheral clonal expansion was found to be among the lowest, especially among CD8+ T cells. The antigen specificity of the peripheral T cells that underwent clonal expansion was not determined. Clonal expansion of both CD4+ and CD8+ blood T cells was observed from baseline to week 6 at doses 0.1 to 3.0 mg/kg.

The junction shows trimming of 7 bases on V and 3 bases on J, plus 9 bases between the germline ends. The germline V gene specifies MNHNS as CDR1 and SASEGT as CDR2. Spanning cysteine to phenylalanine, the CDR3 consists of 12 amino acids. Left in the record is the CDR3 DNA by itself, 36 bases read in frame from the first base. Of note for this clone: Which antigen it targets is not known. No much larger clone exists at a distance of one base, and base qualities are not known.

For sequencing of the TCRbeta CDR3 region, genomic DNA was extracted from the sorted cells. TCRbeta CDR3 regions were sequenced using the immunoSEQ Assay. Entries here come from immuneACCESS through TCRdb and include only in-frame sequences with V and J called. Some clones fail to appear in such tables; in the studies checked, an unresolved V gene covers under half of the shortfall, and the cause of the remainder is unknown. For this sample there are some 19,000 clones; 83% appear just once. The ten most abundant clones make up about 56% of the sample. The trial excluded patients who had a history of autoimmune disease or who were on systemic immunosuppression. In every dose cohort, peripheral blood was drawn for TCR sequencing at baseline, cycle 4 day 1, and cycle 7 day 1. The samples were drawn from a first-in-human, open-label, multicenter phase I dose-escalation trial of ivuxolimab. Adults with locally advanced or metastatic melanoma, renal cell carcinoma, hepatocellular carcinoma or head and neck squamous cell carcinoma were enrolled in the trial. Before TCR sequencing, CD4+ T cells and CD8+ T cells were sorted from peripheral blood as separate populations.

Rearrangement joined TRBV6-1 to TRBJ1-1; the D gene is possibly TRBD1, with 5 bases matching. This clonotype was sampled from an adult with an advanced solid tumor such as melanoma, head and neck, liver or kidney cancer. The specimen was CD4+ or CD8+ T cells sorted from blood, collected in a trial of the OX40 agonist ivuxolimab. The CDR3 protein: CASNGGDTEAFF. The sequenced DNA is TGTGCCAGCAATGGGGGTGACACTGAAGCTTTCTTT.